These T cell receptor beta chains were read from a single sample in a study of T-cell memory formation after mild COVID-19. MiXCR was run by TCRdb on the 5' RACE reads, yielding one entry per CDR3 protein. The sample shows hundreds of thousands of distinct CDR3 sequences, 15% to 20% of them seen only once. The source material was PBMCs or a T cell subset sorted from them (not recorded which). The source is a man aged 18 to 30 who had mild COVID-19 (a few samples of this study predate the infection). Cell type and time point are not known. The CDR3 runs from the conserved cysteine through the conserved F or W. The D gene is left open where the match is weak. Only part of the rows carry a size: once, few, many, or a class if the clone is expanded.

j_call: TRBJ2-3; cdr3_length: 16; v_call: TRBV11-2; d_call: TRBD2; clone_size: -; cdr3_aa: CASSLVRGGSTDTQYF; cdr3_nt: TGTGCCAGCAGCTTAGTCCGGGGGGGCAGCACAGATACGCAGTATTTT
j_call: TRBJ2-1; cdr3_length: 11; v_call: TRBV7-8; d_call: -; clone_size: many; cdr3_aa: CASRLQAEQFF; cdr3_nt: TGTGCCAGCAGGCTGCAAGCTGAGCAGTTCTTC
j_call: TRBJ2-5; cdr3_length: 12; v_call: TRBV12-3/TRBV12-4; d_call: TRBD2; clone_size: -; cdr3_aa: CASNRGGETQYF; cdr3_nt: TGTGCCAGCAACCGCGGGGGTGAGACCCAGTACTTC
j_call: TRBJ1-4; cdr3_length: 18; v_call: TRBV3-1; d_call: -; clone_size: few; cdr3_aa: CASSQDGRRFATNEKLFF; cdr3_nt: TGTGCCAGCAGCCAAGACGGTCGACGATTTGCAACTAATGAAAAACTGTTTTTT
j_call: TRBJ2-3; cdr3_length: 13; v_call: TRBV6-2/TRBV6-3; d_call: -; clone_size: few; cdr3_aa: CASSQVVTDTQYF; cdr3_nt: TGTGCCAGCAGTCAGGTAGTCACAGATACGCAGTATTTT
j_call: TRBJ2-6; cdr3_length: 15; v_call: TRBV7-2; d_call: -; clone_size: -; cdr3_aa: CASSNPGLGANVLTF; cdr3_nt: TGTGCCAGCAGTAATCCAGGGCTGGGGGCCAACGTCCTGACTTTC
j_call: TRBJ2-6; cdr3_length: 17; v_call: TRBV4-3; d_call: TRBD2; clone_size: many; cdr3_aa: CASSQGSAGAGANVLTF; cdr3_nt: TGCGCCAGCAGCCAAGGGTCTGCGGGGGCTGGGGCCAACGTCCTGACTTTC
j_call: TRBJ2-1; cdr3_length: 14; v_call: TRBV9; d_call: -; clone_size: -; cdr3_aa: CASSVALDRNEQFF; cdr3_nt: TGTGCCAGCAGCGTAGCCCTAGACCGCAATGAGCAGTTCTTC
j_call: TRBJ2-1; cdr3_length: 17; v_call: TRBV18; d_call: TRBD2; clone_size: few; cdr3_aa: CASSPGIAGDSSNEQFF; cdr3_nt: TGTGCCAGCTCACCCGGGATAGCGGGGGACTCAAGCAATGAGCAGTTCTTC
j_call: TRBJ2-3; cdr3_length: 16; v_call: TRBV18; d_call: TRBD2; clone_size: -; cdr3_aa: CASSPLAGDLTDTQYF; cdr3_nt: TGTGCCAGCTCACCACTAGCGGGGGACCTCACAGATACGCAGTATTTT
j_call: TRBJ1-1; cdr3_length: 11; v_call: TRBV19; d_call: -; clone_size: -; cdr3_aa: CASSILTEAFF; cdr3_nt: TGTGCCAGTAGTATACTCACTGAAGCTTTCTTT
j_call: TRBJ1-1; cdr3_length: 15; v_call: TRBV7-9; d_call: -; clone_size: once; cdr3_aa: CASSLVDPWNTEAFF; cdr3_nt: TGTGCCAGCAGCTTAGTCGACCCCTGGAACACTGAAGCTTTCTTT
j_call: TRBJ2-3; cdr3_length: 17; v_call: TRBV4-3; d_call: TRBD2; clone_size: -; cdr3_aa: CASSQPRGGPGTDTQYF; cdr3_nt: TGCGCCAGCAGCCAACCCCGGGGGGGCCCGGGCACAGATACGCAGTATTTT
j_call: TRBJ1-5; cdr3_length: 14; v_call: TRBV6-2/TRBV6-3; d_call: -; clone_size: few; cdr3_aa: CASSRRGFNQPQHF; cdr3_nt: TGTGCCAGCAGTCGTAGGGGGTTCAATCAGCCCCAGCATTTT
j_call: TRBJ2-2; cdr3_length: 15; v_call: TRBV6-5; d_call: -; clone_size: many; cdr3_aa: CASSYSPGQSGELFF; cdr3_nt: TGTGCCAGCAGTTACTCACCCGGCCAGTCCGGGGAGCTGTTTTTT
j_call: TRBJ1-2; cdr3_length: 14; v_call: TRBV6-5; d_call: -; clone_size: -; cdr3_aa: CASSYSNSGTLHTF; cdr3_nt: TGTGCCAGCAGTTACTCGAACTCCGGGACACTCCACACCTTC
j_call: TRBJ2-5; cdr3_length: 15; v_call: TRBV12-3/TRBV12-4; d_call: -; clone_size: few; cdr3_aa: CASTPPGTGTKTQYF; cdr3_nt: TGTGCCAGCACCCCCCCCGGGACCGGCACAAAGACCCAGTACTTC
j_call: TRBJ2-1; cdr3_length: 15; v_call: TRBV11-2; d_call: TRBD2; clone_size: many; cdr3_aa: CASSRLASSYNEQFF; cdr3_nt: TGTGCCAGCAGCCGACTAGCGAGCTCCTACAATGAGCAGTTCTTC
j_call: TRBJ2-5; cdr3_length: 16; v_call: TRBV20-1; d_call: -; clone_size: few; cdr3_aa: CSAHHRTVITQETQYF; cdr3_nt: TGCAGTGCCCACCATAGGACAGTGATAACCCAAGAGACCCAGTACTTC
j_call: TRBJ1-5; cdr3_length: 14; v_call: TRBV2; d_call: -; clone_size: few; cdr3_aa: CASRPGGSNQPQHF; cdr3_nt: TGTGCCAGCAGGCCCGGAGGTAGCAATCAGCCCCAGCATTTT
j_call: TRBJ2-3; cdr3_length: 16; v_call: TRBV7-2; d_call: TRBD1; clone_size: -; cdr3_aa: CASSFYQGANTDTQYF; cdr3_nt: TGTGCCAGCAGCTTCTATCAGGGGGCGAACACAGATACGCAGTATTTT
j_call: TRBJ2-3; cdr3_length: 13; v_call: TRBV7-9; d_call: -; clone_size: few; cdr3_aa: CASRQGPTDTQYF; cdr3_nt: TGTGCCAGCAGACAGGGACCCACAGATACGCAGTATTTT
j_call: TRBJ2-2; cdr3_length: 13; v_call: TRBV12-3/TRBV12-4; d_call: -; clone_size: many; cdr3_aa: CASSFGSGGELFF; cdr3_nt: TGTGCCAGCAGTTTTGGGTCTGGCGGGGAGCTGTTTTTT
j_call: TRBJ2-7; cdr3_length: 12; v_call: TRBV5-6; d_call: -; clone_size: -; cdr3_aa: CASSYSAYEQYF; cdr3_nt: TGTGCCAGCAGCTACAGCGCCTACGAGCAGTACTTC
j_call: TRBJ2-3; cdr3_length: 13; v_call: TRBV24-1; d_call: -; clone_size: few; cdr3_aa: CATSEGDADTQYF; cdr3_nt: TGTGCCACCAGTGAGGGGGACGCAGATACGCAGTATTTT
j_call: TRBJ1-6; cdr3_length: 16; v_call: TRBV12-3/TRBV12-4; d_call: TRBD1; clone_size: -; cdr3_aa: CASALDRVVWNSPLHF; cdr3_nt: TGTGCCAGCGCCCTAGACAGGGTAGTTTGGAATTCACCCCTCCACTTT
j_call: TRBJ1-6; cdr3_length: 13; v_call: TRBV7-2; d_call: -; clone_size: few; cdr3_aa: CASSFNRVSPLHF; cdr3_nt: TGTGCCAGCAGCTTCAACAGGGTTTCACCCCTCCACTTT
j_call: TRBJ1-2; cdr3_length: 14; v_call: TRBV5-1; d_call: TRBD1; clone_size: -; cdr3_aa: CASSLDDRVTGYTF; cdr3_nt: TGCGCCAGCAGCTTGGACGACAGGGTGACGGGCTACACCTTC
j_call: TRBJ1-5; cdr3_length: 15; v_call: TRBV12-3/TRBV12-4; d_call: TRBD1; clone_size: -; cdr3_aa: CASSATGGAGQPQHF; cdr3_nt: TGTGCCAGCAGCGCGACAGGGGGCGCGGGGCAGCCCCAGCATTTT
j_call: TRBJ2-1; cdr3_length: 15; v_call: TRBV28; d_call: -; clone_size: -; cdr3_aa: CASSLLWRSYNEQFF; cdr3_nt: TGTGCCAGCAGTTTGTTATGGCGCTCCTACAATGAGCAGTTCTTC
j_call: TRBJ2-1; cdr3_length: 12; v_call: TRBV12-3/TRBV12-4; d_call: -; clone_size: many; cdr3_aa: CASRSPGNEQFF; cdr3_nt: TGTGCCAGCAGAAGTCCGGGCAATGAGCAGTTCTTC
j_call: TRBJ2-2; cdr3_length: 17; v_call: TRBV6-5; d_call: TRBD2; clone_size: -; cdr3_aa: CASSYSASGGTTGELFF; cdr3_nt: TGTGCCAGCAGTTACTCGGCTAGCGGGGGAACCACCGGGGAGCTGTTTTTT
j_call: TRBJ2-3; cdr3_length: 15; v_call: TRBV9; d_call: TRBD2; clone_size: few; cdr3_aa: CASTRTGGNADTQYF; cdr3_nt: TGTGCCAGCACCAGAACGGGAGGGAATGCAGATACGCAGTATTTT
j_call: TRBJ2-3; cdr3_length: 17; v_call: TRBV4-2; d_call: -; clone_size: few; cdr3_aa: CASSQVGTAVSTDTQYF; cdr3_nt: TGTGCCAGCAGCCAAGTGGGAACGGCGGTTAGCACAGATACGCAGTATTTT
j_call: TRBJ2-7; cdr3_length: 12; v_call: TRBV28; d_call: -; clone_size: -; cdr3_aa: CATSGHRYEQYF; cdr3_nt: TGTGCCACCAGTGGCCACCGGTACGAGCAGTACTTC
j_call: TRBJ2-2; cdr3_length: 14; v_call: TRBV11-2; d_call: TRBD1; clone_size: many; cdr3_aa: CASRPGTGAGELFF; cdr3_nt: TGTGCCAGCAGGCCCGGGACAGGGGCCGGGGAGCTGTTTTTT
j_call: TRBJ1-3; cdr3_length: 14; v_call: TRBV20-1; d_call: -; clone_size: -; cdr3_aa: CSANHATVGNTIYF; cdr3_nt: TGCAGTGCCAACCACGCGACAGTAGGAAACACCATATATTTT
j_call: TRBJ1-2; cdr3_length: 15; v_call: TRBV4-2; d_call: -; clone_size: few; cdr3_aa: CASSQYGRANYGYTF; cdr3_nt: TGTGCCAGCAGCCAATACGGGCGGGCCAACTATGGCTACACCTTC
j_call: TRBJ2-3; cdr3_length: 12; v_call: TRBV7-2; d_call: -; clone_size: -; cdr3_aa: CASRGATDTQYF; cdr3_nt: TGTGCCAGCAGGGGAGCCACAGATACGCAGTATTTT
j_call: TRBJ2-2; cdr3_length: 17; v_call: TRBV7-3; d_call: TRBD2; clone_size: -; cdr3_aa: CASSPSGTSGGTGELFF; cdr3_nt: TGTGCCAGCAGTCCTTCCGGGACTAGCGGGGGGACGGGGGAGCTGTTTTTT
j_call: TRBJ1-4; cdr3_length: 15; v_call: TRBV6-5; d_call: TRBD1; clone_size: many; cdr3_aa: CASSYLAGGHEKLFF; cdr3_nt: TGTGCCAGCAGCTACCTTGCAGGGGGGCATGAAAAACTGTTTTTT
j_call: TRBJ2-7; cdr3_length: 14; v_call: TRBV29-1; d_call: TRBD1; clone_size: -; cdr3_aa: CSVYPGTATYEQYF; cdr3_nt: TGCAGCGTGTACCCCGGGACAGCCACCTACGAGCAGTACTTC
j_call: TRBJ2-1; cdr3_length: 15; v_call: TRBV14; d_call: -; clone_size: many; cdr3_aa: CASSPTGTSHNEQFF; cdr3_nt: TGTGCCAGCAGCCCCACTGGGACTTCCCACAATGAGCAGTTCTTC
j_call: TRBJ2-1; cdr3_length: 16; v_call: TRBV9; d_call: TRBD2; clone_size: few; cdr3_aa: CASSVGLTSGVDEQFF; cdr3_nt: TGTGCCAGCAGCGTAGGACTGACTAGCGGGGTGGATGAGCAGTTCTTC
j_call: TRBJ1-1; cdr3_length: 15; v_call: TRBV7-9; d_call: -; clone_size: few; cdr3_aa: CASSLEAGRGTEAFF; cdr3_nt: TGTGCCAGCAGCTTAGAGGCCGGGCGCGGGACTGAAGCTTTCTTT
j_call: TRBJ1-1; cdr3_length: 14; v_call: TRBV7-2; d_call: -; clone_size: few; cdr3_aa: CASSPSATNTEAFF; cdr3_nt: TGTGCCAGCAGCCCTAGTGCAACGAACACTGAAGCTTTCTTT
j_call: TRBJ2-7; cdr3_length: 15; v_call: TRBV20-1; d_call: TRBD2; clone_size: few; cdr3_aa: CSARARRRGVYEQYF; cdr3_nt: TGCAGTGCTAGAGCTCGGCGGCGGGGGGTCTACGAGCAGTACTTC
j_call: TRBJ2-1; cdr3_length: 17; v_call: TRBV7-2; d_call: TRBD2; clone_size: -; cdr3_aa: CASSPMASGGARNEQFF; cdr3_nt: TGTGCCAGCAGCCCTATGGCTAGCGGGGGGGCCAGGAATGAGCAGTTCTTC
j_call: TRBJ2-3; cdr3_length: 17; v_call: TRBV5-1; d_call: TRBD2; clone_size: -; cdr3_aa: CASRVLGLAGGRDTQYF; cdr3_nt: TGCGCCAGCAGAGTACTGGGACTAGCGGGGGGGCGTGATACGCAGTATTTT
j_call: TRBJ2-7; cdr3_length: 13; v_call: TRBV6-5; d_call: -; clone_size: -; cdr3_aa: CASSYSIGWEQYF; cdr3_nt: TGTGCCAGCAGTTACTCTATCGGGTGGGAGCAGTACTTC
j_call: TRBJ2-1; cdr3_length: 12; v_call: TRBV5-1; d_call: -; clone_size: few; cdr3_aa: CASREPNNEQFF; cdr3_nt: TGCGCCAGCAGGGAGCCCAACAATGAGCAGTTCTTC
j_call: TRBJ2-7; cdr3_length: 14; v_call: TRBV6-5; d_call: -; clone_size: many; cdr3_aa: CASTQRGTSYEQYF; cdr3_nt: TGTGCCAGCACCCAGAGAGGGACCTCCTACGAGCAGTACTTC
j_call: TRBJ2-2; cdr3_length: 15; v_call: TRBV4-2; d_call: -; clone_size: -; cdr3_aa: CASSHRDTNTGELFF; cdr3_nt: TGTGCCAGCAGCCATCGGGACACAAACACCGGGGAGCTGTTTTTT
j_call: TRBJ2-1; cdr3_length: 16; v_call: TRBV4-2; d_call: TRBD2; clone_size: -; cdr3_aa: CASSPQGLAGADEQFF; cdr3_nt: TGTGCCAGCAGCCCTCAGGGACTAGCGGGGGCGGATGAGCAGTTCTTC
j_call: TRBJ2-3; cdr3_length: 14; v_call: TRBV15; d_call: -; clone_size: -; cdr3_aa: CATSRGDWLDTQYF; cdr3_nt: TGTGCCACCAGCAGAGGTGACTGGTTAGATACGCAGTATTTT
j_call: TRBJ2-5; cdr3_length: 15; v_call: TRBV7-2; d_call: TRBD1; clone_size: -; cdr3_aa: CASSSPQGAWETQYF; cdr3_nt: TGTGCCAGCAGCTCCCCACAGGGGGCCTGGGAGACCCAGTACTTC
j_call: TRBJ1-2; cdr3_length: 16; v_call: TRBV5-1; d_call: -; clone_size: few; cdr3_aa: CASSLAGGGPNYGYTF; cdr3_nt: TGCGCCAGCAGCTTGGCCGGCGGGGGCCCCAACTATGGCTACACCTTC
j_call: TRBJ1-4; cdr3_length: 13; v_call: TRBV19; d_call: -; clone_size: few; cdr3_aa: CATSDMAGEKLFF; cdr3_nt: TGTGCCACGTCGGACATGGCCGGTGAAAAACTGTTTTTT